The 7 T cell receptor beta chains below all came from one sample that was sequenced in a study of T-cell memory formation after mild COVID-19. TCRdb analysed the 5' RACE reads with MiXCR anew, one entry per CDR3 protein. Among 350,000 to 500,000 distinct CDR3 sequences listed, 23% were seen once. The sequenced material came from PBMCs or a T cell subset sorted from them (not recorded which). The receptors were gathered from an adult woman who had mild COVID-19 (a few samples of this study predate the infection). Cell type and time point are not known.

Ten or more counts support this clonotype. V usage is TRBV6-6 and J usage is TRBJ2-3; 7 positions agree with TRBD1. The germline V gene has CDR1 MNHNY and CDR2 SVGAGI (reference sequence). The junction had 1 base not matched to a gene; V was cut back by 4 bases and J by 0 bases. CDR3 length equals 14 residues. This CDR3 reads CASSWGQSTDTQYF. The CDR3 DNA is TGTGCCAGCAGTTGGGGACAGAGCACAGATACGCAGTATTTT.

This clonotype was counted a single time. The chain recombines TRBV15 with TRBJ2-3; no reliable D call. The CDR3 contains 18 residues. Looked up from germline, CDR1 is LNHNV and CDR2 is YYDKDF (reference sequence). The V end was cut by 0 bases, the J end by 4 bases, with 20 bases between. CDR3: CATSRDFGSDHPADTQYF. The DNA for the CDR3 is TGTGCCACCAGCAGAGATTTTGGGTCCGATCACCCAGCAGATACGCAGTATTTT.

The chain has TRBV20-1 and TRBJ2-7; D not resolved. Trimming removed 6 bases from V and 7 bases from J, with 19 bases in between. This CDR3 has 13 residues. Germline V gene sequence: CDR1 DFQATT, CDR2 SNEGSKA (reference sequence). The CDR3 here is CSARRISGLEQYF. CDR3 nucleotide sequence: TGCAGTGCCCGGCGGATTAGTGGGTTAGAGCAGTACTTC.

The chain joins TRBV10-3 to TRBJ2-7; D not resolved. The CDR3 length is 13 residues. Germline V gives CDR1 ENHRY, CDR2 SYGVKD. The V gene lost 4 bases and the J gene lost 3 bases, with 10 bases spanning the gap. The CDR3 bases are TGTGCCATCAGTGGGGGTTTCAACTACGAGCAGTACTTC. Amino acids: CAISGGFNYEQYF.

This clonotype was found a few times. The chain recombines TRBV29-1 with TRBJ1-1; the D gene is possibly TRBD1 (5 bases). The ends were cut back, 3 bases at V and 3 bases at J, with 14 bases in the middle. Looked up from germline, CDR1 is SQVTM and CDR2 is ANQGSEA. CDR3 size: 14 residues. The CDR3 DNA follows: TGCAGCGTTGAGGTAACAGGCTGGGACACTGAAGCTTTCTTT. As protein: CSVEVTGWDTEAFF.

This clonotype was seen a few times. This chain connects TRBV5-1 to TRBJ2-3; 8 bases match TRBD2. Germline trimming cut 0 bases from V and 2 bases from J; bases unmatched to any gene: 5. The CDR3 runs to 16 residues. Germline V gene data show CDR1 as SGHRS and CDR2 as YFSETQ. The CDR3 reads CASSLEPGGATDTQYF. CDR3 nucleotide sequence: TGCGCCAGCAGCTTGGAGCCGGGGGGGGCCACAGATACGCAGTATTTT.

The chain combines TRBV5-5 with TRBJ2-5; 9 positions agree with TRBD2. With V trimmed by 1 base and J by 5 bases, 6 bases remained unmatched. Germline V lookup: CDR1 SGHKS, CDR2 YYEKEE (reference sequence). The CDR3 runs to 15 residues. The CDR3 DNA reads as TGTGCCAGCAGCTTGTTGCGGGGGGGCCAGGAGACCCAGTACTTC. It is translated as CASSLLRGGQETQYF.